This TCR beta chain was captured in a study of T cell responses to AZD1222 COVID-19 vaccine. The method was immunoSEQ multiplex PCR; TCRdb's version includes in-frame clones alone and lacks a portion of them. This sample yields around 96,000 clones, of which about 90% are seen a single time; about 9.9% belongs to the top ten. The germline gives CDR1 MDHEN, CDR2 SYDVKM. The CDR3 runs to 12 residues. The germline V and J ends were trimmed by 2 bases and 3 bases, with 4 bases remaining between them. The rearrangement uses TRBV28 and TRBJ1-1; D call uncertain. This receptor was obtained from an adult who received the AZD1222 COVID-19 vaccine. Sequenced here: peripheral blood, sampled 28 days after the second AZD1222 dose. CDR3 protein: CASSLSDTEAFF. CDR3 bases: TGTGCCAGCAGTTTAAGTGACACTGAAGCTTTCTTT.